This T cell receptor beta chain is drawn from a study of cytomegalovirus exposure and HLA in healthy donors. Findings and limits, study-wide: Earlier findings revealed that most TCR beta V segments proved productive either about 90% or about 30% of the time.

This clone was detected only once. Its antigen is as yet unknown. The primer mix had 60 Vbeta and 13 Jbeta primers. Produced via immunoSEQ multiplex PCR; TCRdb's table is partial and in-frame only. The data contain under 150,000 clones, around four fifths of them singletons. The receptor was isolated from a boy aged 2 to 9 in good health and CMV-seronegative. The sequenced sample consisted of PBMCs.

The CDR3 loop is CASSLRFSGAPYEQYF. The CDR3 nucleotides read TGTGCCAGCAGCTTGAGGTTCTCAGGTGCCCCCTACGAGCAGTACTTC. This chain joins TRBV5-6 and TRBJ2-7; D is unresolved. The germline V and J ends were trimmed by 1 base and 2 bases, with 16 bases remaining between them. The CDR3 runs to 16 residues. Germline CDR1 and CDR2: SGHDT and YYEEEE.